This is a list of T cell receptor beta chains from one sample in a study of OX40 agonist ivuxolimab in advanced cancers. The repertoire was sequenced with immunoSEQ multiplex PCR; TCRdb's copy has only in-frame clones and lacks some. The table has 50,000 to 65,000 clones, 85% to 95% seen once. The source was CD4+ or CD8+ T cells sorted from blood, collected in a trial of the OX40 agonist ivuxolimab. These TCRs come from an adult with an advanced solid tumor such as melanoma, head and neck, liver or kidney cancer. Each CDR3 is given with its conserved first and last residue. The D gene is left open where the match is weak. Part of the rows lack a size; the others show once, few, many or a class for expanded clones.

j_call d_call clone_size v_call cdr3_aa cdr3_nt
TRBJ2-7 . . TRBV20-1 CSARENYEQYF TGCAGTGCTAGAGAAAACTACGAGCAGTACTTC
TRBJ1-2 . . TRBV14 CASSQAQGLVYGYTF TGTGCCAGCAGCCAAGCCCAGGGGCTGGTCTATGGCTACACCTTC
TRBJ2-7 . . TRBV28 CASSPPGAHSYEQYF TGTGCCAGCAGCCCCCCGGGGGCTCACTCCTACGAGCAGTACTTC
TRBJ1-1 . . TRBV5-4 CASSFMGQAHTEAFF TGTGCCAGCAGCTTTATGGGGCAGGCGCACACTGAAGCTTTCTTT
TRBJ2-1 . . TRBV6-5 CATGPGVRNEQFF TGTGCCACTGGGCCGGGGGTACGCAATGAGCAGTTCTTC
TRBJ1-2 . once TRBV7-9 CASSLYGMTNYGYTF TGTGCCAGCAGCTTATACGGGATGACTAACTATGGCTACACCTTC
TRBJ2-1 TRBD1 . TRBV18 CASSPGQGVRVLNEQFF TGTGCCAGCTCACCAGGACAGGGTGTGCGAGTCCTGAATGAGCAGTTCTTC
TRBJ2-3 . . TRBV7-9 CASSLERGFADTQYF TGTGCCAGCAGCTTAGAACGAGGGTTTGCAGATACGCAGTATTTT
TRBJ2-2 . . TRBV6-4 CASSELYTGELFF TGTGCCAGCAGTGAGCTATACACCGGGGAGCTGTTTTTT
TRBJ1-5 TRBD1 . TRBV6-9 CASSYRDRKYQPQHF TGTGCCAGCAGTTATCGGGACAGAAAGTATCAGCCCCAGCATTTT
TRBJ2-3 . . TRBV18 CASSAPIEIDTQYF TGTGCCAGCTCAGCCCCTATAGAAATCGATACGCAGTATTTT
TRBJ2-5 . . TRBV2 CASSDSGRETQYF TGTGCCAGCAGTGATAGCGGCCGGGAGACCCAGTACTTC
TRBJ1-1 . . TRBV19 CASSIEWDGLNTEAFF TGTGCCAGTAGTATAGAATGGGACGGACTGAACACTGAAGCTTTCTTT
TRBJ2-2 . . TRBV30 CAWSFGTGELFF TGTGCCTGGAGTTTTGGGACCGGGGAGCTGTTTTTT
TRBJ2-1 TRBD2 . TRBV6-5 CASSSLAGGYNEQFF TGTGCCAGCAGTTCGCTAGCGGGAGGGTACAATGAGCAGTTCTTC
TRBJ2-7 TRBD1 . TRBV5-6 CASSLGDSMESYEQYF TGTGCCAGCAGCTTGGGGGACAGTATGGAATCCTACGAGCAGTACTTC
TRBJ1-2 TRBD1 . TRBV9 CASSVAGGEDGYTF TGTGCCAGCAGCGTCGCAGGGGGCGAAGATGGCTACACCTTC
TRBJ2-5 TRBD2 . TRBV7-9 CASSSSGELDTQYF TGTGCCAGCAGCTCTAGCGGGGAGCTGGACACCCAGTACTTC
TRBJ2-1 . . TRBV5-6 CASSLVPSDEQFF TGTGCCAGCAGCTTAGTGCCGTCCGATGAGCAGTTCTTC
TRBJ2-7 . once TRBV7-9 CASSPQGLAIYEQYF TGTGCCAGCAGCCCCCAAGGGCTAGCTATTTACGAGCAGTACTTC
TRBJ1-2 . once TRBV4-3 CASSQEGEGSYGYTF TGCGCCAGCAGCCAAGAAGGCGAGGGAAGCTATGGCTACACCTTC
TRBJ1-1 . once TRBV28 CASSLWRATEAFF TGTGCCAGCAGTTTATGGAGGGCCACTGAAGCTTTCTTT
TRBJ2-7 TRBD1 once TRBV5-4 CASSLGQGAIEQYF TGTGCCAGCAGCTTGGGGCAGGGGGCAATCGAGCAGTACTTC
TRBJ2-7 TRBD2 . TRBV4-3 CASSQESSGNTYEQYF TGCGCCAGCAGCCAAGAATCTAGCGGGAATACCTACGAGCAGTACTTC
TRBJ2-2 . . TRBV9 CASLTGRDTGELFF TGTGCCAGCCTAACGGGGAGAGACACCGGGGAGCTGTTTTTT
TRBJ1-1 . . TRBV30 CAWTPATEAFF TGTGCCTGGACCCCGGCCACTGAAGCTTTCTTT
TRBJ1-1 TRBD1 . TRBV9 CASTTGQGAQAFF TGTGCCAGCACCACGGGGCAGGGGGCCCAAGCTTTCTTT
TRBJ2-1 . once TRBV6-6 CASSSSVISNEQFF TGTGCCAGCAGTTCCTCTGTCATTTCCAATGAGCAGTTCTTC
TRBJ2-7 . . TRBV5-1 CASSLGSAYEQYF TGCGCCAGCAGCTTGGGCAGCGCCTACGAGCAGTACTTC
TRBJ2-2 TRBD2 . TRBV28 CASSSPGAGAPGELFF TGTGCCAGCAGTTCCCCAGGTGCGGGAGCCCCCGGGGAGCTGTTTTTT
TRBJ1-3 . . TRBV28 CASSSTPVGPNTIYF TGTGCCAGCAGTTCCACACCGGTCGGGCCAAACACCATATATTTT
TRBJ1-2 . . TRBV7-9 CASSYNYGYTF TGTGCCAGCAGCTATAACTATGGCTACACCTTC
TRBJ2-7 TRBD1 . TRBV12-5 CASAASDRVIYEQYF TGTGCTAGTGCCGCATCGGACAGGGTTATCTACGAGCAGTACTTC
TRBJ2-1 . . TRBV19 CASSLASHNEQFF TGTGCCAGTAGTCTTGCCAGCCACAATGAGCAGTTCTTC
TRBJ1-5 . . TRBV7-9 CASSLAGPDNQPQHF TGTGCCAGCAGCTTAGCAGGTCCGGACAATCAGCCCCAGCATTTT
TRBJ1-2 . . TRBV7-6 CASSLVDGAFHGYTF TGTGCCAGCAGCCTTGTTGACGGAGCATTCCATGGCTACACCTTC
TRBJ2-1 . . TRBV9 CASSAGPFVDNEQFF TGTGCCAGCAGCGCTGGGCCATTCGTAGACAATGAGCAGTTCTTC
TRBJ2-3 . . TRBV7-6 CASSRDLVNTQYF TGTGCCAGCAGCCGGGACTTGGTCAATACGCAGTATTTT
TRBJ2-4 TRBD1 . TRBV9 CASSSGTGGTNIQYF TGTGCCAGCAGCTCGGGGACAGGGGGCACCAACATTCAGTACTTC
TRBJ2-1 . . TRBV21-1 CASSIDEQFF TGTGCCAGCAGCATTGATGAGCAGTTCTTC
TRBJ1-2 . . TRBV29-1 CSVEWGVGYGYTF TGCAGCGTTGAATGGGGGGTCGGCTATGGCTACACCTTC
TRBJ2-1 . . TRBV6-5 CASSYSYSPYLNEQFF TGTGCCAGCAGTTACTCGTACAGCCCGTACCTCAATGAGCAGTTCTTC
TRBJ2-7 . . TRBV9 CASSVDPGEWEQYF TGTGCCAGCAGCGTAGACCCAGGGGAGTGGGAGCAGTACTTC
TRBJ2-1 . . TRBV11-2 CASSFSGEQFF TGTGCCAGCAGCTTTAGTGGTGAGCAGTTCTTC
TRBJ1-1 . few TRBV28 CASSPSTMNTEAFF TGTGCCAGCAGTCCGTCCACCATGAACACTGAAGCTTTCTTT
TRBJ2-7 . . TRBV27 CASSLKIEYEQYF TGTGCCAGCAGTTTAAAAATTGAGTACGAGCAGTACTTC
TRBJ2-1 . . TRBV7-2 CASSPTLAEQFF TGTGCCAGCAGCCCAACCCTAGCTGAGCAGTTCTTC
TRBJ1-1 TRBD1 . TRBV2 CASSGLGQGEAFF TGTGCCAGCAGTGGTTTAGGACAGGGTGAAGCTTTCTTT
TRBJ2-2 TRBD1 . TRBV28 CASSSPTGEWSNTGELFF TGTGCCAGCAGTTCTCCGACAGGGGAATGGTCGAACACCGGGGAGCTGTTTTTT
TRBJ2-5 TRBD2 once TRBV12-5 CASAISGRGGETQYF TGTGCTAGTGCCATTAGCGGGAGGGGGGGAGAGACCCAGTACTTC
TRBJ2-7 TRBD2 . TRBV28 CASSLELASSSYEQYF TGTGCCAGCAGTTTAGAACTAGCGTCGAGCTCCTACGAGCAGTACTTC
TRBJ1-5 TRBD1 . TRBV7-6 CASSPYRGQPQHF TGTGCCAGCAGCCCATACAGGGGACAGCCCCAGCATTTT
TRBJ1-1 . . TRBV30 CAWSVGGNTEAFF TGTGCCTGGAGTGTAGGGGGGAACACTGAAGCTTTCTTT
TRBJ1-2 . . TRBV28 CASSFELGITGNGDGYTF TGTGCCAGCAGTTTTGAGCTTGGGATCACAGGGAACGGAGATGGCTACACCTTC